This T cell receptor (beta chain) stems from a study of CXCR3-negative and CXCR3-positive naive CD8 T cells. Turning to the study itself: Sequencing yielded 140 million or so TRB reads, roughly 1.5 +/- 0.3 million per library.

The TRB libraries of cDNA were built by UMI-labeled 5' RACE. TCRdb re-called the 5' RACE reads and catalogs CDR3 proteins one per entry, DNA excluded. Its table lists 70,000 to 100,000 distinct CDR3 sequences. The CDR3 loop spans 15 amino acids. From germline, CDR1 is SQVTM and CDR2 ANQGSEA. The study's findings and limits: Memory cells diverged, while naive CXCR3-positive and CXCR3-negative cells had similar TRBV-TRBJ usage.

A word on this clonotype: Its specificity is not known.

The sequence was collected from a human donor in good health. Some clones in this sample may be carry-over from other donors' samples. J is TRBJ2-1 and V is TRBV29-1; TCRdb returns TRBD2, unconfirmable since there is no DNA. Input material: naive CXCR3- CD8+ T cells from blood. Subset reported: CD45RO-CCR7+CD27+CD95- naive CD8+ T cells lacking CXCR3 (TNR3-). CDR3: CSVELRGGPRNEQFF.